The 28 T cell receptor beta chains given below trace back to one sample, sequenced in a study of CD8+ T cells in alopecia areata. RNA extraction was followed by reverse transcription into cDNA, which acted as the sequencing template. The method was immunoSEQ multiplex PCR; TCRdb's version includes in-frame clones alone and lacks a portion of them. The sample has 190,000 or so clones, 55% to 75% seen once. This sample's treatment: oral pan-JAK inhibitor, 5-10 mg twice daily. Sequenced here: CD4+ T cells sorted from blood, sampled at week 24, from a patient treated with tofacitinib. Receptors originate from a human donor with alopecia areata.

The V call is TRBV9, the J call TRBJ1-1; 11 bases match TRBD1. The CDR3 sequence is 14 residues long. From germline, CDR1 is SGDLS and CDR2 YYNGEE. V shed 4 bases and J 8 bases; nucleotides not matched to a gene: 7. The chain's CDR3 is CASSIRTGGGEAFF. Here the CDR3 DNA reads TGTGCCAGCAGCATCCGGACAGGGGGCGGCGAAGCTTTCTTT.

V gene TRBV5-6 combines with J gene TRBJ2-1, with TRBD2 identical over 8 bases. Losses at the gene ends were 2 bases for V and 2 bases for J; bases not matched to a gene: 9. Per the germline V gene, CDR1 is SGHDT and CDR2 is YYEEEE. CDR3 length equals 17 residues. The CDR3 here is CASSFLVGLETYNEQFF. In DNA, the CDR3 is TGTGCCAGCAGCTTTCTTGTGGGACTAGAGACCTACAATGAGCAGTTCTTC. The full variable domain, in which reference TRBV5-6 and TRBJ2-1 provide the parts outside the CDR3, is DAGVTQSPTHLIKTRGQQVTLRCSPKSGHDTVSWYQQALGQGPQFIFQYYEEEERQRGNFPDRFSGHQFPNYSSELNVNALLLGDSALYLCASSFLVGLETYNEQFFGPGTRLTVL.

This clone was found once. V gene TRBV4-1 combines with J gene TRBJ1-2; TRBD1 might be the D (6 bases). The germline CDR1 and CDR2 sequences are MGHRA and YSYEKL. Trimming left V 0 bases short and J 8 bases short, with 13 bases between. The CDR3 consists of 14 residues. The CDR3 bases are TGCGCCAGCAGCCAAGATCACAGGGACGGGGGCTACACCTTC. It codes for CASSQDHRDGGYTF.

The rearrangement uses TRBV25-1 and TRBJ2-7, with TRBD1 matching 8 bases. Germline CDR1 and CDR2: MGHDK and SYGVNS. V was clipped by 7 bases and J by 9 bases; unmatched bases: 11. The CDR3 sequence is 13 residues long. The CDR3 DNA reads TGTGCCAGCACCGACAGGGGAGGCGGGCGGCAGTACTTC. Its translation: CASTDRGGGRQYF.

This clone has just a few counts. The rearrangement uses TRBV19 and TRBJ2-5, with D perhaps TRBD1 or TRBD2 (5 bases each). CDR3 length: 15 residues. Germline lookup yields CDR1 LNHDA and CDR2 SQIVND (reference sequence). The V and J ends lost 5 bases and 1 base respectively, with 14 bases between them. DNA for the CDR3: TGTGCCAGTAGTGTAGGGACGGAATTCCAAGAGACCCAGTACTTC. Amino acids: CASSVGTEFQETQYF.

The chain carries TRBV4-1 and TRBJ2-2; TRBD1 might be the D (5 bases). V lost 3 bases to trimming and J lost 0 bases, with 14 bases between them. Germline-derived CDR1 and CDR2 are MGHRA and YSYEKL. The CDR3 contains 17 residues. The CDR3 nucleotides are TGCGCCAGCAGCCACGACAGAAACCTTGCGAACACCGGGGAGCTGTTTTTT. It specifies CASSHDRNLANTGELFF.

This clone has only a few counts. This chain links TRBV4-2 with TRBJ2-1; D not certain. Trimming took 5 bases from V and 15 from J, leaving 14 bases between them. Germline V CDR1 and CDR2: LGHNA, YNFKEQ. This CDR3 region has 11 residues. The CDR3 is CASSDGRWRFF. In DNA, the CDR3 is TGTGCCAGCAGCGATGGACGGTGGCGGTTCTTC.

This clone showed up just a few times. This chain joins TRBV28 and TRBJ2-7; 7 bases are shared with TRBD1. Germline CDR1 MDHEN, CDR2 SYDVKM. The CDR3 length is 14 residues. The V gene end was trimmed by 5 bases and the J gene end by 3 bases; junction bases not matched to a gene: 7. CDR3 in DNA: TGTGCCAGCAGTCCTTGGACAGGATTCTACGAGCAGTACTTC. Its protein product is CASSPWTGFYEQYF.

This chain connects TRBV2 to TRBJ2-3; D remains unclear. This CDR3 contains 15 residues. Trimming left V 3 bases short and J 0 bases short, with 10 bases between. The germline V gene has CDR1 SNHLY and CDR2 FYNNEI. The CDR3 coding sequence is TGTGCCAGCAGTGACAAGCTAACTAGCACAGATACGCAGTATTTT. Its protein product is CASSDKLTSTDTQYF.

This clone was seen only once. CDR3 nucleotide sequence: TGCAGCGTTGAGGACAGGTCCCGCACAGATACGCAGTATTTT. Translated: CSVEDRSRTDTQYF. V usage is TRBV29-1 and J usage is TRBJ2-3; 7 bases are a match to TRBD1. V lost 3 bases, J lost 1 base, and 4 bases stayed unmatched. Germline V gives CDR1 SQVTM, CDR2 ANQGSEA. There are 14 residues in the CDR3.

The chain has TRBV29-1 and TRBJ1-4; tentative D call: TRBD1 (5 bases). This CDR3 has 14 residues. V shed 1 base and J shed 8 bases, with 14 bases lying between them. Germline CDR1 and CDR2: SQVTM and ANQGSEA. CDR3 residues: CSVEGQGASEKLFF. The CDR3 coding sequence is TGCAGCGTTGAAGGGCAAGGGGCAAGCGAAAAACTGTTTTTT.

The rearrangement uses TRBV29-1 and TRBJ1-2; D call uncertain. CDR3 length equals 12 residues. Looked up from germline, CDR1 is SQVTM and CDR2 is ANQGSEA. V shed 3 bases and J shed 4 bases, with 9 bases lying between them. The CDR3 DNA reads TGCAGCGTTGAGAGGGCGAGCTATGGCTACACCTTC. This sequence encodes CSVERASYGYTF.

About this clone itself: At one of its ends the junction is not consistent with the germline gene, which may arise from a read error. The V and J genes are TRBV29-1 and TRBJ1-1; D is possibly TRBD1 (6 bases). The CDR3 has 13 residues. Looked up from germline, CDR1 is SQVTM and CDR2 is ANQGSEA. In DNA, the CDR3 is TGCAGCGTTCCGGGTGCACCGGGACACCGACTGGGGTTT. Its translation: CSVPGAPGHRLGF.

The chain couples TRBV23-1 to TRBJ1-6, with a possible D match to TRBD1 (5 bases). TRBV23-1 is annotated as an ORF whose role is uncertain. V was cut by 1 base and J by 10 bases, with 23 bases left in between. This CDR3 has 18 amino acids. The DNA of the CDR3 is TGCGCCAGCAGTCAATTCGGTCCGTCCGGGGCGCTAGGGTCACCCCTCCACTTT. Its translation is CASSQFGPSGALGSPLHF.

This rearrangement joins TRBV11-1 to TRBJ2-1; no reliable D call. The CDR3 is 18 residues long. CDR1 SGHAT and CDR2 FQDESV come from the germline V gene (reference sequence). Between the trimmed V and J ends, which lost 1 base and 0 bases, there was a span of 16 bases. The CDR3 here is CASSLVPMVESSYNEQFF. CDR3 DNA: TGTGCCAGCAGCTTAGTTCCCATGGTCGAGAGCTCCTACAATGAGCAGTTCTTC.

The chain is built from TRBV7-9 and TRBJ1-1; D is possibly TRBD1 (6 bases). The germline V gene has CDR1 SEHNR and CDR2 FQNEAQ (reference sequence). The CDR3 sequence is 16 residues long. The V gene lost 5 bases and the J gene lost 4 bases, with 20 bases spanning the gap. The CDR3 sequence is CASSLGTLGVGTEAFF. The CDR3 DNA reads as TGTGCCAGCAGCCTCGGGACATTAGGAGTGGGCACTGAAGCTTTCTTT.

The rearrangement links TRBV25-1 to TRBJ1-4, with 7 bases fitting TRBD1. Germline lookup yields CDR1 MGHDK and CDR2 SYGVNS. With V trimmed by 4 bases and J by 6 bases, 8 bases remained unmatched. The CDR3 is 15 amino acids. Here the CDR3 DNA reads TGTGCCAGCAGTGCTATGACAGGGAGGTATGAAAAACTGTTTTTT. The encoded protein is CASSAMTGRYEKLFF. Based on the CDR3 plus reference TRBV25-1 and TRBJ1-4, the full variable domain is EADIYQTPRYLVIGTGKKITLECSQTMGHDKMYWYQQDPGMELHLIHYSYGVNSTEKGDLSSESTVSRIRTEHFPLTLESARPSHTSQYLCASSAMTGRYEKLFFGSGTQLSVL.

The chain couples TRBV4-3 to TRBJ1-5; D gene uncertain. This CDR3 spans 17 amino acids. V was cut by 0 bases and J by 2 bases, with 14 bases left in between. Per the germline V gene, CDR1 is LGHNA and CDR2 is YSLEER. CDR3 in amino acids: CASSQDLPRAGNQPQHF. The CDR3 DNA sequence: TGCGCCAGCAGCCAAGATCTCCCGAGGGCGGGCAATCAGCCCCAGCATTTT.

V is TRBV6-5 and J is TRBJ2-3, with D hard to call. Germline CDR1 MNHEY, CDR2 SVGAGI. Trimming shortened V by 7 bases and J by 2 bases, and 16 bases separated the two germline ends. The CDR3 is 15 amino acids. CDR3 nucleotides: TGTGCCAGCAAAGTCGCCAGATCTAACACAGATACGCAGTATTTT. Protein product: CASKVARSNTDTQYF.

This clone appeared a few times. The chain joins TRBV9 to TRBJ2-5; D is unresolved. The CDR3 consists of 15 residues. The germline V gene encodes CDR1 SGDLS and CDR2 YYNGEE. The ends were cut back, 0 bases at V and 5 bases at J, with 14 bases in the middle. The CDR3 DNA sequence: TGTGCCAGCAGCGTAGGGCAGGAAGGTGCGGAGACCCAGTACTTC. Translation: CASSVGQEGAETQYF.

Comment on this clone: This same CDR3 is encoded by further DNA sequences in the sample. This chain links TRBV5-1 with TRBJ2-2; no clear D. The germline CDR1 and CDR2 sequences are SGHRS and YFSETQ. There are 15 residues in the CDR3. Between the trimmed V and J ends, which lost 0 bases and 0 bases, there was a span of 6 bases. CDR3 amino acids: CASSLGSTNTGELFF. The DNA for the CDR3 is TGCGCCAGCAGCTTGGGAAGTACGAACACCGGGGAGCTGTTTTTT.

The rearrangement links TRBV28 to TRBJ2-5; tentative D call: TRBD1 (5 bases). The CDR3 sequence is 12 residues long. The ends were cut back, 5 bases at V and 7 bases at J, with 11 bases in the middle. Germline V gives CDR1 MDHEN, CDR2 SYDVKM. The CDR3 protein is CASSLLDTTQYF. The CDR3 DNA follows: TGTGCCAGCAGTCTCTTGGACACGACCCAGTACTTC.

J is TRBJ2-3 and V is TRBV11-2, with D maybe TRBD2 (5 bases). The CDR3 runs 16 residues. In germline, CDR1 is SGHAT, CDR2 FQNNGV. The germline V and J ends were trimmed by 2 bases and 5 bases, with 17 bases remaining between them. Here the CDR3 reads CASSLLSRGSGDTQYF. CDR3 in DNA: TGTGCCAGCAGCTTACTTTCTCGAGGGAGTGGAGATACGCAGTATTTT.

The V and J genes are TRBV7-2 and TRBJ2-3; tentative D call: TRBD2 (6 bases). The V end lost 5 bases, the J end lost 3 bases, and 18 bases lay between the germline ends. Germline CDR1 is SGHTA and CDR2 is FQGNSA. This CDR3 contains 16 residues. For the CDR3, the DNA is TGTGCCAGCAGCGCCGCGGGGAGCGGTCGGACAGATACGCAGTATTTT. Translating it yields CASSAAGSGRTDTQYF.

J is TRBJ1-5 and V is TRBV14; D not certain. The germline V gene has CDR1 SGHDN and CDR2 FVKESK. Trimming removed 1 base from V and 0 bases from J, with 10 bases in between. The CDR3 runs to 16 residues. The CDR3 here is CASSQGRGYSNQPQHF. The CDR3 coding sequence is TGTGCCAGCAGCCAAGGGAGAGGGTATAGCAATCAGCCCCAGCATTTT.

The rearrangement links TRBV28 to TRBJ2-2; TRBD1 aligns across 7 bases. V lost 2 bases and J lost 3; bases outside the gene matches: 3. CDR1 is MDHEN and CDR2 is SYDVKM in the germline V gene. This CDR3 has 15 amino acids. CDR3 protein: CASSLQGVDTGELFF. CDR3 sequence (DNA): TGTGCCAGCAGTTTACAGGGGGTCGACACCGGGGAGCTGTTTTTT.

The rearrangement links TRBV6-6 to TRBJ1-1, with D possibly TRBD1 on 5 matching bases. CDR1 and CDR2 from the germline V gene are MNHNY and SVGAGI (reference sequence). The CDR3 extends over 14 amino acids. V was shortened by 6 bases and J by 1 base, with 12 bases between the two germline ends. The CDR3 loop is CASRIGTENTEAFF. The CDR3, as DNA: TGTGCCAGCAGAATCGGGACGGAGAACACTGAAGCTTTCTTT.

J is TRBJ2-7 and V is TRBV29-1; 11 positions agree with TRBD1. The germline V gene encodes CDR1 SQVTM and CDR2 ANQGSEA. With 5 bases clipped from V and 3 bases from J, the junction kept 18 bases outside the gene matches. There are 18 residues in the CDR3. CDR3: CSVSAGTGGSRIIYEQYF. As DNA, the CDR3 is TGCAGCGTTTCGGCTGGGACAGGGGGGTCCCGAATCATCTACGAGCAGTACTTC.